This T cell receptor beta chain was recorded in a study of Ad26.COV2.S vaccination and SARS-CoV-2 variants. Overall study context: Ad26.COV2.S shots went into the muscle once or twice, 56 days apart.

Deletions cut 3 bases from V and 1 base from J, with 3 bases between. The CDR3 length is 13 residues. Regarding treatment: 15 to 20 received Ad26.COV2.S at low or high dose, single or two shots; 5 received placebo; per-sample allocation not given. Specimen acquisition occurred on day 63 following the initial vaccine or placebo injection. Donation came from an adult in Boston who was aged 18-55 years. Some clones are missing from TCRdb's copy, which holds only in-frame ones; the method was immunoSEQ multiplex PCR. The table records roughly 680,000 clones, roughly nine tenths of them present only once. Study-level results: Vaccine and placebo recipients had similar non-spike TCR breadth.

As regards this clone: Its target is not known.

The receptor comes from a person between 18 and 59 years old who received the Ad26.COV2.S COVID-19 vaccine or a placebo. Sequencing used peripheral blood, obtained in a trial of Ad26.COV2.S vaccine versus placebo. J is TRBJ2-2 and V is TRBV12-3 or TRBV12-4, with unresolved D. The CDR3 region has the DNA TGTGCCAGCAGTTTCGAGAACACCGGGGAGCTGTTTTTT. It specifies CASSFENTGELFF.